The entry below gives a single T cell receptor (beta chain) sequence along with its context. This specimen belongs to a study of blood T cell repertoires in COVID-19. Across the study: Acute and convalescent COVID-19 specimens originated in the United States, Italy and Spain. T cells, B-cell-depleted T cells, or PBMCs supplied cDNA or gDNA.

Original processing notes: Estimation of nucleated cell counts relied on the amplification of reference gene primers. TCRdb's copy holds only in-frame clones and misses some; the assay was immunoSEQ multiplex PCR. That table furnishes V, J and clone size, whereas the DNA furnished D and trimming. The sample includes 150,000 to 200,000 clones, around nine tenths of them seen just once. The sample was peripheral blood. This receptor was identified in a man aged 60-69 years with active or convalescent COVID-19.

The CDR3 here is CASSFREADTQYF. Here the CDR3 DNA reads TGTGCCAGCAGTTTCCGGGAGGCCGATACGCAGTATTTT. The chain carries TRBV27 and TRBJ2-3; 7 bases line up with TRBD2. From germline, CDR1 is MNHEY and CDR2 SMNVEV (reference sequence). The junction had 3 bases not matched to a gene; V was cut back by 3 bases and J by 6 bases. This CDR3 has 13 amino acids.